This TCR beta chain appears in the sequencing data of a study of blood T cell repertoires in COVID-19 (dated by TCRdb to 2020 to 2022). Describing the broader study: ImmuneRACE Cohort 3 recovered participants were defined by two consecutive negative NP/OP PCR tests, healthcare professional clearance, or symptom resolution. Samples covering the acute and convalescent phases of COVID-19 were provided by collaborators in the United States, Italy and Spain. The prospective study material was composed of cDNA or gDNA derived from T cells, B-cell-depleted T cells, or PBMCs. Deeply sampled blood TCRbeta repertoires from subjects exposed to, actively infected with, or recovered from COVID-19 were included in the dataset. A freely available public database, intended as a resource for researchers studying the immune response to SARS-CoV-2, is where the repertoires were released. Samples were obtained from the ongoing ImmuneRACE study (first 160 participants) and from 1,200 or so subjects provided by 6 global collaborators. Nearly every sample came with metadata listing a de-identified subject ID, COVID-19 status, age in years and sex. Where available, HLA class I and class II types were taken from metadata supplied by the sample provider and were not determined by assay-based typing. Study-level results and caveats: The quantity of clinical and demographic metadata differed by source and by participant and was supplied without curation.

This clone was recorded only once. It lacks a known antigen. Base quality data are lacking; no much larger clone is found one base away. Participants in the prospective study were enrolled through a virtual design, were aged 18 to 89 years, and lived in under 25 United States geographic areas. In the prospective study, participants were assigned to cohorts based on the clinical history participants reported in a screening survey and a study questionnaire. In the prospective study, mobile phlebotomists collected whole blood, serum and a nasopharyngeal or oropharyngeal swab from each participant. Additional blood draws and questionnaires over a roughly two-month period could optionally be provided by prospective study participants. Blood samples from the prospective study were shipped frozen or at room temperature prior to DNA extraction. TCRbeta CDR3 regions were amplified from genomic DNA by means of the immunoSEQ Assay, a bias-controlled multiplex PCR. Under the source paper's analysis protocol: Nucleated cell counts per sample were estimated from amplification of reference gene primers within the assay. To quantify the absolute abundance of each unique TCRbeta CDR3 rearrangement, sequence reads were collapsed and filtered. For each sample, productive Simpson clonality was calculated as the square root of Simpson's diversity index over productive rearrangements. TCRdb holds this immuneACCESS table with in-frame rearrangements only. Some clones are missing; in checked studies, unresolved V genes explain under half, and the rest has no known cause. The V and J calls and clone size were taken over from that table, and D and trimming were inferred from the DNA. Within this sample are about 140,000 clones, with nearly 85% of them counted one time only. Jointly, the top ten make up roughly 3.8% of the sample.

The cysteine opens and the phenylalanine closes a CDR3 of 21 amino acids. The kept DNA is CDR3 alone, 63 bases in frame from the first base. The germline V gene sets CDR1 to MNHEY and CDR2 to SVGEGT. Trimming removed 2 bases from V and 0 bases from J, leaving 26 bases between the germline ends. This sequence was found in a man in his forties or fifties in a cohort exposed to, infected with or recovered from COVID-19 (not recorded which). The chain couples TRBV6-2 or TRBV6-3 to TRBJ1-5; TRBD1 is possibly the D segment (5 matching bases). The sequencing input was PBMCs or T cells enriched from blood (not recorded which). The CDR3 protein sequence reads: CASSYHLDGQSGWNSNQPQHF. The DNA reads TGTGCCAGCAGTTACCACCTCGACGGACAATCAGGCTGGAATAGCAATCAGCCCCAGCATTTT.